The 22 T cell receptor beta chains below were found in one sample sequenced in a study of neoadjuvant nivolumab and ipilimumab in lung cancer. Some clones are missing from TCRdb's copy, which holds only in-frame ones; the method was immunoSEQ multiplex PCR. The sample includes 15,000 to 20,000 clones, around 82% of them seen just once. This specimen was tumor tissue, taken after neoadjuvant nivolumab, alone or with ipilimumab, at or shortly before surgery. The receptors shown here come from an adult with non-small cell lung cancer.

The gene calls are TRBV7-2 and TRBJ2-2; tentatively, D is TRBD2 (6 bases). Germline lookup yields CDR1 SGHTA and CDR2 FQGNSA. This CDR3 has 15 residues. With 5 bases removed from V and 5 bases from J, the gap between germline ends came to 15 bases. Here the CDR3 DNA reads TGTGCCAGCAGCCAGGACTACGGAGTGACCGGGGAGCTGTTTTTT. Its translation is CASSQDYGVTGELFF.

V and J are TRBV27 and TRBJ1-2; D is perhaps TRBD1 (5 bases). Germline CDR1 MNHEY, CDR2 SMNVEV (reference sequence). Trimming removed 0 bases at V and 2 bases at J, with 13 bases between. CDR3 length equals 16 residues. The CDR3: CASSLSAGGANYGYTF. The CDR3, as DNA: TGTGCCAGCAGTTTATCAGCGGGAGGGGCCAACTATGGCTACACCTTC.

This clone came up once. This chain uses TRBV19 with TRBJ1-1; TRBD1 might be the D (5 bases). Trimming stripped 6 bases from V and 3 bases from J, with 14 bases between. The CDR3 covers 14 residues. Germline CDR1 reads LNHDA; CDR2 reads SQIVND (reference sequence). In nucleotides, the CDR3 is TGTGCCAGTAGCGTCCTGGGGGGGGACACTGAAGCTTTCTTT. This encodes CASSVLGGDTEAFF.

V is TRBV30 and J is TRBJ2-7; D is possibly TRBD2 (6 bases). Looked up from germline, CDR1 is GTSNPN and CDR2 is SVGIG (reference sequence). V dropped 4 bases and J dropped 3 bases, with 22 bases sitting between them. The CDR3 is 16 amino acids. The CDR3 is CAWTPETGSIGYEQYF. CDR3 in DNA: TGTGCCTGGACCCCCGAGACCGGGAGTATTGGCTACGAGCAGTACTTC.

The chain recombines TRBV7-9 with TRBJ2-7; D remains ambiguous. This CDR3 spans 14 amino acids. Germline V CDR1 and CDR2: SEHNR, FQNEAQ (reference sequence). Trimming pared 4 bases from V and 3 bases from J, leaving 13 bases between. Here the CDR3 reads CASSSQSGRYEQYF. The CDR3 DNA reads TGTGCCAGCAGCTCCCAGAGTGGGCGCTACGAGCAGTACTTC.

The rearrangement uses TRBV18 and TRBJ2-7; TRBD2 matches at 12 bases. Germline CDR1 and CDR2: KGHSH and LQKENI. Germline trimming cut 3 bases from V and 8 bases from J; bases unmatched to any gene: 11. The CDR3 runs 16 residues. The CDR3 region is CASSPQRTSGEKKQYF. The DNA of the CDR3 is TGTGCCAGCTCACCTCAAAGGACTAGCGGGGAAAAGAAGCAGTACTTC.

V is TRBV5-4 and J is TRBJ2-1; D not resolved. V was shortened by 0 bases and J by 15 bases, with 22 bases between the two germline ends. CDR1 SGHNT and CDR2 YYREEE come from the germline V gene (reference sequence). The CDR3 spans 15 residues. CDR3 amino acids: CASSLEDDGNAMGFF. CDR3 DNA: TGTGCCAGCAGCTTGGAGGACGATGGGAACGCTATGGGGTTCTTC.

The chain joins TRBV6-5 to TRBJ2-1; 10 nucleotides align to TRBD2. V trimming: 6 bases; J trimming: 7 bases; junction bases outside the gene matches: 3. Germline V gene data show CDR1 as MNHEY and CDR2 as SVGAGI. This CDR3 is 13 amino acids long. CDR3 loop: CASRTGLANEQFF. In DNA, the CDR3 is TGTGCCAGCAGAACGGGACTAGCGAATGAGCAGTTCTTC.

V usage is TRBV6-5 and J usage is TRBJ2-7; TRBD1 is a possible D gene (5 bases). The CDR3 runs 15 residues. CDR1 and CDR2 from the germline V gene are MNHEY and SVGAGI. V was trimmed by 2 bases and J by 0 bases, leaving 11 bases between them. The CDR3 spells CASSYGASSSYEQYF. The CDR3 nucleotides read TGTGCCAGCAGTTACGGGGCGTCTAGCTCCTACGAGCAGTACTTC.

The chain recombines TRBV18 with TRBJ2-1; no definite D call. V lost 4 bases to trimming and J lost 12 bases, with 10 bases between them. Germline V gene lookup returns CDR1 KGHSH and CDR2 LQKENI. This CDR3 contains 11 residues. CDR3 coding DNA: TGTGCCAGCTCACTCGACTCCGGGCAGTTCTTC. Translated, it gives CASSLDSGQFF.

V gene TRBV5-1 combines with J gene TRBJ1-2, with D possibly TRBD1 on 5 matching bases. Germline CDR1 reads SGHRS; CDR2 reads YFSETQ. V lost 0 bases, J lost 8 bases, and 11 bases lay in between. The CDR3 spans 13 residues. The CDR3 DNA is TGCGCCAGCAGCTTGGGTGGGACGGTCGGCTACACCTTC. It specifies CASSLGGTVGYTF.

This clone has more than one count but fewer than ten. The chain is built from TRBV2 and TRBJ1-2; D perhaps matches TRBD1 (6 bases). The CDR3 length is 14 residues. Per the germline V gene, CDR1 is SNHLY and CDR2 is FYNNEI. V shed 7 bases and J shed 4 bases, with 16 bases lying between them. The CDR3 region has the DNA TGTGCCAGCAAAAAAGGGGGGAACAGCTATGGCTACACCTTC. Translated, it gives CASKKGGNSYGYTF.

The genes are TRBV28 and TRBJ2-1; D is possibly TRBD1 (6 bases). The CDR3 sequence is 16 residues long. CDR1 and CDR2 (germline): MDHEN, SYDVKM. V lost 6 bases, J lost 1 base, and 16 bases lay in between. The CDR3 protein is CASRPTGWSSYNEQFF. In nucleotides, the CDR3 is TGTGCCAGCAGACCAACAGGGTGGAGTTCCTACAATGAGCAGTTCTTC.

V and J are TRBV9 and TRBJ2-6; TRBD2 matches 10 bases. From germline, CDR1 is SGDLS and CDR2 YYNGEE. CDR3 size: 18 residues. Trimming removed 1 base from V and 2 bases from J; junction bases left unmatched: 6. CDR3 coding DNA: TGTGCCAGCAGCGTATTCAGCGGGAGGGCCGCTGGGGCCAACGTCCTGACTTTC. Amino acids: CASSVFSGRAAGANVLTF.

The V gene is TRBV11-2, the J gene TRBJ1-1, with D maybe TRBD1 (6 bases). CDR1 is SGHAT, CDR2 FQNNGV, per germline. V was pared by 6 bases and J by 7 bases, with 15 bases between. The CDR3 runs 13 residues. The CDR3 spells CASSQETGSEAFF. CDR3 nucleotides: TGTGCCAGCAGTCAAGAGACAGGAAGTGAAGCTTTCTTT.

V and J are TRBV5-6 and TRBJ2-5; 11 bases agree with TRBD2. The germline gives CDR1 SGHDT, CDR2 YYEEEE. Germline trimming cut 0 bases from V and 7 bases from J; bases unmatched to any gene: 11. This CDR3 spans 17 amino acids. The CDR3 sequence is CASSLGLAGGKEGTQYF. The CDR3 DNA sequence: TGTGCCAGCAGCTTGGGCCTAGCGGGAGGAAAAGAGGGGACCCAGTACTTC.

V usage is TRBV11-3 and J usage is TRBJ2-5, with D possibly being TRBD2 (6 bases). Trimming left V 3 bases short and J 5 bases short, with 16 bases between. The germline V gene has CDR1 SGHNT and CDR2 YENEEA. The CDR3 covers 15 residues. CDR3 nucleotide sequence: TGTGCCAGCAGCTTGGGACTCTCCGGAGGGGAGACCCAGTACTTC. The encoded protein is CASSLGLSGGETQYF.

V gene TRBV30 combines with J gene TRBJ2-3; D is possibly TRBD2 (6 bases). This CDR3 region has 13 residues. Germline V gene sequence: CDR1 GTSNPN, CDR2 SVGIG (reference sequence). V lost 6 bases, J lost 6 bases, and 16 bases lay in between. Here the CDR3 DNA reads TGTGCCTGCACCGAGGGAGCGGGCGATACGCAGTATTTT. Amino acids: CACTEGAGDTQYF.

Relative to its sample, this clone is medium-sized. The genes are TRBV18 and TRBJ2-5, with 7 bases that match TRBD1. The germline CDR1 and CDR2 sequences are KGHSH and LQKENI. J gave up 3 bases and V 6 bases, and 4 bases lay outside the gene matches. The CDR3 has 13 residues. The CDR3 region has the DNA TGTGCCAGCTCGCCGGGACAGAAAGAGACCCAGTACTTC. This encodes CASSPGQKETQYF. Filled out from reference TRBV18 and TRBJ2-5, the complete variable domain reads NAGVMQNPRHLVRRRGQEARLRCSPMKGHSHVYWYRQLPEEGLKFMVYLQKENIIDESGMPKERFSAEFPKEGPSILRIQQVVRGDSAAYFCASSPGQKETQYFGPGTRLLVL.

This rearrangement joins TRBV4-2 to TRBJ2-3; 10 nucleotides align to TRBD2. Per the germline V gene, CDR1 is LGHNA and CDR2 is YNFKEQ. The CDR3 has 16 residues. V gave up 2 bases and J gave up 7 bases; unmatched junction bases: 9. CDR3 coding DNA: TGTGCCAGCAGCCAACATCTAGCGGGAGAGGGGTATACGCAGTATTTT. Protein product: CASSQHLAGEGYTQYF.

V gene TRBV28 combines with J gene TRBJ1-2; D perhaps matches TRBD1 (6 bases). CDR1 and CDR2 from the germline V gene are MDHEN and SYDVKM. The CDR3 contains 17 residues. V was pared by 6 bases and J by 4 bases, with 24 bases between. The CDR3 sequence: CASSPGTPIKSFYGYTF. In DNA, the CDR3 is TGTGCCAGCAGCCCGGGGACACCCATTAAAAGCTTCTATGGCTACACCTTC.

The genes are TRBV2 and TRBJ1-5; a possible D gene is TRBD1 (5 bases). The CDR3 length is 14 residues. CDR1 is SNHLY, CDR2 FYNNEI, per germline. Trimming shortened V by 5 bases and J by 3 bases, and 11 bases separated the two germline ends. CDR3 bases: TGTGCCAGCAGTAGGCAGGGAAACAATCAGCCCCAGCATTTT. As protein: CASSRQGNNQPQHF.